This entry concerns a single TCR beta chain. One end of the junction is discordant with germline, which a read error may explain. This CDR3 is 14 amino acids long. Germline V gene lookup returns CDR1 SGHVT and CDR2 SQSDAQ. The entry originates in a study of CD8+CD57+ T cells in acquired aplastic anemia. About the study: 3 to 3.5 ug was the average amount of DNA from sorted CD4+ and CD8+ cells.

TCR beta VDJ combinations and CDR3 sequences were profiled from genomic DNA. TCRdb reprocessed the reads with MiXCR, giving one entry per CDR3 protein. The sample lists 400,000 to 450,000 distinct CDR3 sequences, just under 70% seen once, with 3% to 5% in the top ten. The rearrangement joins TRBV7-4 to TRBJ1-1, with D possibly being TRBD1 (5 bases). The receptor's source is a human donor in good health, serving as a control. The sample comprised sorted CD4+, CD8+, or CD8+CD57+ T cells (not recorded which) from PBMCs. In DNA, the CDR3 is TGTGCCAGCCCCAGGGCTAGCGGGGGGACCCTACGAGCATTT. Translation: CASPRASGGTLRAF.